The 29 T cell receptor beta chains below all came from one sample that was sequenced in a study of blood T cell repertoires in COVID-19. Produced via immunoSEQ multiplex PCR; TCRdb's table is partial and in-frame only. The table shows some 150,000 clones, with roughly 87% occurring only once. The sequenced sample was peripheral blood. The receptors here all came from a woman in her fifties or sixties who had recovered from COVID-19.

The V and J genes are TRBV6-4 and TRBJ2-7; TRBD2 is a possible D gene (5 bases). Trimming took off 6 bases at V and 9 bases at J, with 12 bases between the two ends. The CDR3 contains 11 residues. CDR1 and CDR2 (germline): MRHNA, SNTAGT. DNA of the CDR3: TGTGCCAGCAGAACGGACTGGACGCAGTACTTC. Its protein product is CASRTDWTQYF.

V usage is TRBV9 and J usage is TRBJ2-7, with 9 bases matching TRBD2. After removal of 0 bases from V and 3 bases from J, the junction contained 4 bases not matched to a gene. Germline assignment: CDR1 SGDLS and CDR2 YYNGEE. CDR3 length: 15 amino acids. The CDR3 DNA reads TGTGCCAGCAGCGTAGCAAGCGGGGGGTTCTACGAGCAGTACTTC. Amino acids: CASSVASGGFYEQYF.

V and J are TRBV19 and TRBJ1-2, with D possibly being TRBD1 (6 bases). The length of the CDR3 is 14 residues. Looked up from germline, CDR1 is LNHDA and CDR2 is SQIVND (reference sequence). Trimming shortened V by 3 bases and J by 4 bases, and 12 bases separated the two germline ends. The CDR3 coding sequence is TGTGCCAGTAGTATTCGACAGGACTTCTATGGCTACACCTTC. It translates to CASSIRQDFYGYTF.

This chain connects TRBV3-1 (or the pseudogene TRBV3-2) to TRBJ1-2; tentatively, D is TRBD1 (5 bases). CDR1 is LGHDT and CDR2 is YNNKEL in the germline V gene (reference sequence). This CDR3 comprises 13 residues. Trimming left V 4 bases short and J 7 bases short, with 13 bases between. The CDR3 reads CASSPGAGGGYTF. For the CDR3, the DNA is TGTGCCAGCAGCCCCGGGGCGGGGGGTGGCTACACCTTC.

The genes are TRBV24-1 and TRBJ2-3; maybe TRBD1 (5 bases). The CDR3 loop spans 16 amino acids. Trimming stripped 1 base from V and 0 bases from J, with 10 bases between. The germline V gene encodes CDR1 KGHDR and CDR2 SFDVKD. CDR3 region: CATSDLDSFSTDTQYF. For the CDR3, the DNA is TGTGCCACCAGTGATTTAGACAGCTTTAGCACAGATACGCAGTATTTT.

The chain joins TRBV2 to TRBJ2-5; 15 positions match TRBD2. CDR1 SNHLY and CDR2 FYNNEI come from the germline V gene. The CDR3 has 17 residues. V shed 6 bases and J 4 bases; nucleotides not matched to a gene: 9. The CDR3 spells CASSPGLAGGPGETQYF. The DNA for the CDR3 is TGTGCCAGCAGCCCAGGACTAGCGGGGGGGCCGGGAGAGACCCAGTACTTC. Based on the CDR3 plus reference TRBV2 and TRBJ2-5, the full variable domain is EPEVTQTPSHQVTQMGQEVILRCVPISNHLYFYWYRQILGQKVEFLVSFYNNEISEKSEIFDDQFSVERPDGSNFTLKIRSTKLEDSAMYFCASSPGLAGGPGETQYFGPGTRLLVL.

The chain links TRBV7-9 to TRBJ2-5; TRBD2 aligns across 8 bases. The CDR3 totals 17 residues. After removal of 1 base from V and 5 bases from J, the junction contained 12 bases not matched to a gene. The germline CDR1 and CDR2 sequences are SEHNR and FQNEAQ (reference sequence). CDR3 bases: TGTGCCAGCAGCTTAGTAGTCGGCGCGGGGGGCCGGGAGACCCAGTACTTC. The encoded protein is CASSLVVGAGGRETQYF. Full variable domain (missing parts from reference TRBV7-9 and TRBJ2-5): DTGVSQNPRHKITKRGQNVTFRCDPISEHNRLYWYRQTLGQGPEFLTYFQNEAQLEKSRLLSDRFSAERPKGSFSTLEIQRTEQGDSAMYLCASSLVVGAGGRETQYFGPGTRLLVL.

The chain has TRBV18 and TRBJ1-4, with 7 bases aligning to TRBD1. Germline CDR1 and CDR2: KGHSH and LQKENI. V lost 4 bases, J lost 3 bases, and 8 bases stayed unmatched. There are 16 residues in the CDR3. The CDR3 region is CASSRGGGMPNEKLFF. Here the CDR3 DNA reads TGTGCCAGCTCACGTGGAGGGGGCATGCCTAATGAAAAACTGTTTTTT.

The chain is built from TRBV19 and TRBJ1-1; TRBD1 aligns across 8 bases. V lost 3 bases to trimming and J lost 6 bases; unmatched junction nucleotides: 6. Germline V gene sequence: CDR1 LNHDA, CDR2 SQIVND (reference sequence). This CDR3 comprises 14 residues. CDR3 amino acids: CASSMDREMAEAFF. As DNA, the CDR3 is TGTGCCAGTAGTATGGACAGGGAGATGGCTGAAGCTTTCTTT.

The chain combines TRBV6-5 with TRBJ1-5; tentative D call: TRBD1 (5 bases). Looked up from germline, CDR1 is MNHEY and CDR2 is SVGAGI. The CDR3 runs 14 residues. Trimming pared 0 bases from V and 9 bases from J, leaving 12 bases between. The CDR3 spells CASSYSTEGWPQHF. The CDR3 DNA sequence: TGTGCCAGCAGTTACTCGACAGAAGGGTGGCCCCAGCATTTT.

The CDR3 here is CAWSRHSNTEAFF. DNA for the CDR3: TGTGCCTGGAGTCGACATTCGAACACTGAAGCTTTCTTT. The chain is built from TRBV30 and TRBJ1-1; D remains unclear. The CDR3 length is 13 residues. Deletions cut 2 bases from V and 1 base from J, with 8 bases between. Germline values: CDR1 GTSNPN, CDR2 SVGIG (reference sequence). The whole variable domain, filled in from reference TRBV30 and TRBJ1-1, reads SQTIHQWPATLVQPVGSPLSLECTVEGTSNPNLYWYRQAAGRGLQLLFYSVGIGQISSEVPQNLSASRPQDRQFILSSKKLLLSDSGFYLCAWSRHSNTEAFFGQGTRLTVV.

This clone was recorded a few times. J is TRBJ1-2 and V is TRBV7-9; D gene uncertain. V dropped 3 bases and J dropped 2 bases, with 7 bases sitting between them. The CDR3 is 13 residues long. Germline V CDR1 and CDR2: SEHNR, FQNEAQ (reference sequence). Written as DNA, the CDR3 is TGTGCCAGCAGCTTGGCACAGAACTATGGCTACACCTTC. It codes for CASSLAQNYGYTF.

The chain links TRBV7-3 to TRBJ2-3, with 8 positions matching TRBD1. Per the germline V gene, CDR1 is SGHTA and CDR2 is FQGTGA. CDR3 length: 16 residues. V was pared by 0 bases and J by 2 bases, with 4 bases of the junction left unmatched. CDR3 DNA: TGTGCCAGCAGCTTAACGGCAGGGGGCGTCACAGATACGCAGTATTTT. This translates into CASSLTAGGVTDTQYF.

The DNA of the CDR3 is TGTGCCAGCAGCCAACGACAGAACACTGAAGCTTTCTTT. Encoded protein: CASSQRQNTEAFF. The J gene is TRBJ1-1, the V gene TRBV4-2; no clear D. The V gene lost 2 bases and the J gene lost 1 base, with 5 bases spanning the gap. The CDR3 length is 13 residues. Per germline, CDR1 LGHNA and CDR2 YNFKEQ.

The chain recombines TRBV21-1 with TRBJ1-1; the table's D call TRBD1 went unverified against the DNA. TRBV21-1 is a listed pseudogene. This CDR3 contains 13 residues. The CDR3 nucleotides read TGTGCCAGCAGCAGGCTCTTGACAGTCGGTTCTTTCTTT. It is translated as CASSRLLTVGSFF.

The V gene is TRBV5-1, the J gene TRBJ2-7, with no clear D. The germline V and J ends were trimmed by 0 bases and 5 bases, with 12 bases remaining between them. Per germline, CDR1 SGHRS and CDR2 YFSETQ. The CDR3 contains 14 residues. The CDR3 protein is CASSLGFSLDEQYF. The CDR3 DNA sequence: TGCGCCAGCAGCTTGGGGTTTAGCCTGGACGAGCAGTACTTC.

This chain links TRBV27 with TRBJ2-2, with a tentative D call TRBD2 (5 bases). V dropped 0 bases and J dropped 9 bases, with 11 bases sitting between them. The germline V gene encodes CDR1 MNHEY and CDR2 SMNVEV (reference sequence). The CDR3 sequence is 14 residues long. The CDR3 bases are TGTGCCAGCAGTTTATCGCTAGGGAGAAGGGAGCTGTTTTTT. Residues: CASSLSLGRRELFF.

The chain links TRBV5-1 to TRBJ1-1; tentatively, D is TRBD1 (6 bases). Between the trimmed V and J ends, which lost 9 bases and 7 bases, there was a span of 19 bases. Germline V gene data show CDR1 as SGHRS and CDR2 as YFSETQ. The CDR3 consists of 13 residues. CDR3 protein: CATTYTLGGEAFF. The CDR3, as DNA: TGCGCCACCACTTACACGCTAGGGGGTGAAGCTTTCTTT.

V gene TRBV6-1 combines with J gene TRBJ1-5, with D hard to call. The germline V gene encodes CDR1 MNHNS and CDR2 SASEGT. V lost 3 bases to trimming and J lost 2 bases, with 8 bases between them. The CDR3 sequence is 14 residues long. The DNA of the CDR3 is TGTGCCAGCAGTGACCGACTTGGCAATCAGCCCCAGCATTTT. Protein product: CASSDRLGNQPQHF.

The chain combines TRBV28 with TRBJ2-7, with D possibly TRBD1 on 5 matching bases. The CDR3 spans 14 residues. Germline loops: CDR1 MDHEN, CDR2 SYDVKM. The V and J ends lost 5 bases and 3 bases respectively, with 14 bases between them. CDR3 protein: CASSVTVYFYEQYF. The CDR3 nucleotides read TGTGCCAGCAGTGTGACAGTGTACTTCTACGAGCAGTACTTC.

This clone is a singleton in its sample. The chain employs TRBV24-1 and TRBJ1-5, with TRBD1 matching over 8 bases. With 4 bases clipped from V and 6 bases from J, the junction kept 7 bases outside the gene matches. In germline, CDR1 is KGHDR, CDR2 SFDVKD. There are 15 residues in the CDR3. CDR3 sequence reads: CATSEDGTGVQPQHF. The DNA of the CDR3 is TGTGCCACCAGTGAGGACGGGACAGGAGTTCAGCCCCAGCATTTT.

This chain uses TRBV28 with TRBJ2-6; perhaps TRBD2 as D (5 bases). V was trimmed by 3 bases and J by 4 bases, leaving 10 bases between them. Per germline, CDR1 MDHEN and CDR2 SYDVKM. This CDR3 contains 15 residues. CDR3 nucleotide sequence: TGTGCCAGCAGTTTCGCGGGTCCAGGGGCCAACGTCCTGACTTTC. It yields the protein CASSFAGPGANVLTF.

CDR3 in amino acids: CASSLDRGHGYTF. The CDR3 coding sequence is TGTGCCAGCAGCCTTGACAGGGGCCATGGCTACACCTTC. The V call is TRBV9, the J call TRBJ1-2; 8 nucleotides align to TRBD1. Trimming at V came to 4 bases and at J to 6 bases, leaving 5 bases not matched to a gene. The CDR3 is 13 amino acids. Germline values: CDR1 SGDLS, CDR2 YYNGEE.

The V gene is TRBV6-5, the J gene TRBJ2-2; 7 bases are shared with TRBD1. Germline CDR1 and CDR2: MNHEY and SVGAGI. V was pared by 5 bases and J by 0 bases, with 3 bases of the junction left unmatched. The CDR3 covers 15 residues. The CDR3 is CASSIDRANTGELFF. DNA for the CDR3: TGTGCCAGCAGTATAGACAGGGCGAACACCGGGGAGCTGTTTTTT.

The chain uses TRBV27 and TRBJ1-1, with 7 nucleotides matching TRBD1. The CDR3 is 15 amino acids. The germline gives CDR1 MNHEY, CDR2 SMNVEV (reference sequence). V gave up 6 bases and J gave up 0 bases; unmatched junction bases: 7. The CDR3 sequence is CASSQGQAMNTEAFF. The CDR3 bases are TGTGCCAGCAGCCAAGGACAGGCCATGAACACTGAAGCTTTCTTT.

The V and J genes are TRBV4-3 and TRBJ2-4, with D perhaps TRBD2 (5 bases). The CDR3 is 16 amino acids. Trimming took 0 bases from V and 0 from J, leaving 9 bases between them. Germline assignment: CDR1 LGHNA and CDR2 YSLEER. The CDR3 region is CASSQDWETAKNIQYF. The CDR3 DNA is TGCGCCAGCAGCCAAGATTGGGAGACAGCCAAAAACATTCAGTACTTC.

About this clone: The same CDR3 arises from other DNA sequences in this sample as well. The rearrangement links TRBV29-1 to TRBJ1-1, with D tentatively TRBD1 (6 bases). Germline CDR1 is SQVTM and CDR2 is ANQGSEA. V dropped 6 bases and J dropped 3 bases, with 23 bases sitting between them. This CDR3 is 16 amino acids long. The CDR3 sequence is CSVAPQGGKVDTEAFF. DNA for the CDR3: TGCAGCGTCGCCCCACAGGGCGGTAAAGTAGACACTGAAGCTTTCTTT.

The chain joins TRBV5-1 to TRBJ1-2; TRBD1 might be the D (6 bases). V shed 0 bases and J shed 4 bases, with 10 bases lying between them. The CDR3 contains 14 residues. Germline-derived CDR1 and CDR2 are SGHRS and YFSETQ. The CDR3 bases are TGCGCCAGCAGCTTGGGACAGGCGGGCTATGGCTACACCTTC. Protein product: CASSLGQAGYGYTF.

CDR3 sequence: CASSRDRGRGAFF. CDR3 DNA: TGCGCCAGCAGCCGAGACAGGGGGCGGGGAGCTTTCTTT. The rearrangement uses TRBV4-1 and TRBJ1-1; 10 nucleotides agree with TRBD1. Germline CDR1 is MGHRA and CDR2 is YSYEKL. V shed 4 bases, J shed 10 bases, and the junction held 6 bases outside the gene matches. The CDR3 sequence is 13 residues long.